Following are 25 T cell receptor beta chains from one sample sequenced in a study of cytomegalovirus exposure and HLA in healthy donors. The method was immunoSEQ multiplex PCR; TCRdb's version includes in-frame clones alone and lacks a portion of them. The table includes some 79,000 clones, around 94% detected once. Source material: PBMCs. These receptors were collected from a young woman in good health and CMV-seropositive.

The DNA for the CDR3 is TGCAGCGTACAGGAATTAATGAACACTGAAGCTTTCTTT. It encodes CSVQELMNTEAFF. V is TRBV29-1 and J is TRBJ1-1, with D perhaps matching TRBD1 (5 bases). V was shortened by 6 bases and J by 0 bases, with 11 bases between the two germline ends. From germline, CDR1 is SQVTM and CDR2 ANQGSEA. This CDR3 is built from 13 residues.

This clone was recorded only once. V is TRBV5-6 and J is TRBJ2-1, with 11 bases aligning to TRBD1. The length of the CDR3 is 15 residues. Trimming at V came to 2 bases and at J to 5 bases, leaving 3 bases not matched to a gene. Germline V CDR1 and CDR2: SGHDT, YYEEEE. The CDR3 region is CASSFADRGHNEQFF. DNA for the CDR3: TGTGCCAGCAGCTTTGCGGACAGGGGGCACAATGAGCAGTTCTTC.

V gene TRBV7-8 combines with J gene TRBJ2-7; TRBD2 matches 8 bases. The length of the CDR3 is 16 residues. Germline-derived CDR1 and CDR2 are SGHVS and FQNEAQ. V trimming: 3 bases; J trimming: 8 bases; junction bases outside the gene matches: 15. CDR3 sequence: CASSFGGGSRPVKQYF. The CDR3, as DNA: TGTGCCAGCAGCTTCGGGGGGGGTTCCCGGCCTGTTAAGCAGTACTTC.

This clone was seen a single time. This sequence joins TRBV28 and TRBJ2-2; no clear D. Deletions cut 6 bases from V and 0 bases from J, with 5 bases between. Germline V CDR1 and CDR2: MDHEN, SYDVKM. The CDR3 has 13 amino acids. This chain's CDR3 is CASRAPNTGELFF. DNA for the CDR3: TGTGCCAGCAGAGCGCCGAACACCGGGGAGCTGTTTTTT.

The chain carries TRBV6-6 and TRBJ1-1; the D gene is possibly TRBD1 (5 bases). CDR1 and CDR2 (germline): MNHNY, SVGAGI (reference sequence). The CDR3 sequence is 14 residues long. V lost 7 bases and J 2 bases, leaving 14 bases between the germline ends. The DNA of the CDR3 is TGTGCCAGCACCTTAGGCGGGGGAAACACTGAAGCTTTCTTT. This gives the protein CASTLGGGNTEAFF.

CDR3 nucleotide sequence: TGTGCCAGCAGCTCAATAGTGACCAGGCCATTCAACATCTATGGCTACACCTTC. Translating gives CASSSIVTRPFNIYGYTF. The V gene is TRBV7-8, the J gene TRBJ1-2, with D uncertain. CDR1 is SGHVS and CDR2 is FQNEAQ in the germline V gene. The CDR3 is 18 amino acids. V shed 4 bases and J shed 4 bases, with 25 bases lying between them.

V gene TRBV5-1 combines with J gene TRBJ2-7; TRBD1 is a possible D gene (6 bases). The V gene's germline CDR1 is SGHRS and CDR2 YFSETQ. The CDR3 loop spans 13 amino acids. V was cut by 4 bases and J by 3 bases, with 11 bases left in between. CDR3 sequence (DNA): TGCGCCAGCAGCCACCAGACAGGCTACGAGCAGTACTTC. As protein: CASSHQTGYEQYF.

The rearrangement joins TRBV7-9 to TRBJ2-5; 8 bases agree with TRBD2. Germline values: CDR1 SEHNR, CDR2 FQNEAQ (reference sequence). The CDR3 loop spans 17 amino acids. J gave up 4 bases and V 2 bases, and 12 bases lay outside the gene matches. CDR3 nucleotides: TGTGCCAGCAGCTTATCTTCGGGAGGGCCCGGGGTAGAGACCCAGTACTTC. Translation: CASSLSSGGPGVETQYF.

The J gene is TRBJ2-7, the V gene TRBV11-2; TRBD2 matches at 7 bases. CDR1 SGHAT and CDR2 FQNNGV come from the germline V gene. V was pared by 5 bases and J by 4 bases, with 14 bases of the junction left unmatched. This CDR3 comprises 16 residues. The CDR3 sequence is CASSRGRERLGYEQYF. In DNA form, the CDR3 reads TGTGCCAGCAGCCGCGGGCGGGAGCGGCTCGGGTACGAGCAGTACTTC.

CDR3 DNA sequence: TGTGCCAGCAGCTTGTTGGAGACAGGAGGTTTGGAGACCCAGTACTTC. As protein: CASSLLETGGLETQYF. V gene TRBV5-6 combines with J gene TRBJ2-5, with a possible D match to TRBD1 (6 bases). The CDR3 totals 16 residues. Between the trimmed V and J ends, which lost 1 base and 5 bases, there was a span of 18 bases. Looked up from germline, CDR1 is SGHDT and CDR2 is YYEEEE. The full variable domain, in which reference TRBV5-6 and TRBJ2-5 provide the parts outside the CDR3, is DAGVTQSPTHLIKTRGQQVTLRCSPKSGHDTVSWYQQALGQGPQFIFQYYEEEERQRGNFPDRFSGHQFPNYSSELNVNALLLGDSALYLCASSLLETGGLETQYFGPGTRLLVL.

The rearrangement joins TRBV5-1 to TRBJ2-1, with D possibly TRBD2 on 5 matching bases. There are 16 residues in the CDR3. V was trimmed by 4 bases and J by 0 bases, leaving 14 bases between them. Looked up from germline, CDR1 is SGHRS and CDR2 is YFSETQ. The CDR3 region is CASSMTRGSSYNEQFF. The CDR3 bases are TGCGCCAGCAGCATGACCCGAGGGAGCTCCTACAATGAGCAGTTCTTC.

The gene calls are TRBV5-1 and TRBJ2-3; a possible D gene is TRBD2 (6 bases). Germline-derived CDR1 and CDR2 are SGHRS and YFSETQ. The CDR3 sequence is 15 residues long. The V and J ends lost 5 bases and 0 bases respectively, with 13 bases between them. CDR3 sequence reads: CASRPDGTSTDTQYF. CDR3 nucleotide sequence: TGCGCCAGCAGACCGGACGGGACTAGCACAGATACGCAGTATTTT.

The rearrangement uses TRBV10-3 and TRBJ2-1; tentative D call: TRBD2 (5 bases). With 7 bases removed from V and 0 bases from J, the gap between germline ends came to 16 bases. Germline lookup yields CDR1 ENHRY and CDR2 SYGVKD. The CDR3 covers 16 residues. This CDR3 reads CAIMSGSGSSYNEQFF. The CDR3 DNA reads TGTGCCATCATGTCTGGCAGCGGAAGCTCCTACAATGAGCAGTTCTTC.

This sequence joins TRBV7-8 and TRBJ2-7; TRBD1 matches 11 bases. This CDR3 contains 17 residues. J gave up 3 bases and V 5 bases, and 12 bases lay outside the gene matches. In germline, CDR1 is SGHVS, CDR2 FQNEAQ. The CDR3 reads CASSKWTGGWGNYEQYF. CDR3 in DNA: TGTGCCAGCAGCAAGTGGACAGGGGGCTGGGGGAACTACGAGCAGTACTTC.

The chain is built from TRBV11-3 and TRBJ2-7, with a tentative D call TRBD2 (6 bases). The germline V gene has CDR1 SGHNT and CDR2 YENEEA. The V end lost 2 bases, the J end lost 3 bases, and 11 bases lay between the germline ends. This CDR3 is 14 amino acids long. The CDR3 reads CASSLNGGLYEQYF. The CDR3 coding sequence is TGTGCCAGCAGCTTAAATGGGGGACTCTACGAGCAGTACTTC. The entire variable domain, with the rest obtained from reference TRBV11-3 and TRBJ2-7, is as follows: EAGVVQSPRYKIIEKKQPVAFWCNPISGHNTLYWYLQNLGQGPELLIRYENEEAVDDSQLPKDRFSAERLKGVDSTLKIQPAELGDSAVYLCASSLNGGLYEQYFGPGTRLTVT.

The V call is TRBV19, the J call TRBJ2-1; TRBD2 matches 7 bases. This CDR3 has 15 residues. Per germline, CDR1 LNHDA and CDR2 SQIVND (reference sequence). With V trimmed by 1 base and J by 6 bases, 6 bases remained unmatched. CDR3 in DNA: TGTGCCAGTAGTATAGGGACTAGGATCCTCAATGAGCAGTTCTTC. Its protein is CASSIGTRILNEQFF.

The genes are TRBV5-6 and TRBJ1-2; 11 nucleotides match TRBD1. The germline V gene encodes CDR1 SGHDT and CDR2 YYEEEE. CDR3 length: 15 residues. V was clipped by 4 bases and J by 4 bases; unmatched bases: 6. The CDR3 DNA is TGTGCCAGCAGCCCAGGACAGGGGGCGGGCTATGGCTACACCTTC. It encodes CASSPGQGAGYGYTF.

The chain joins TRBV19 to TRBJ1-2; D ambiguous. The CDR3 runs to 16 residues. Deletions cut 3 bases from V and 2 bases from J, with 16 bases between. Germline CDR1 LNHDA, CDR2 SQIVND (reference sequence). CDR3 loop: CASSMRVGRVNYGYTF. In DNA form, the CDR3 reads TGTGCCAGTAGTATGCGGGTGGGGAGAGTAAACTATGGCTACACCTTC.

The chain carries TRBV7-6 and TRBJ1-2; maybe TRBD1 (6 bases). The ends were cut back, 5 bases at V and 8 bases at J, with 18 bases in the middle. This CDR3 has 14 amino acids. CDR1 SGHVS and CDR2 FNYEAQ come from the germline V gene. CDR3 nucleotide sequence: TGTGCCAGCAGCCGGGACGGCACGGGGGGCGGCTACACCTTC. Its translation: CASSRDGTGGGYTF.

The chain uses TRBV7-2 and TRBJ2-3; D is unresolved. Germline V gene data show CDR1 as SGHTA and CDR2 as FQGNSA. CDR3 length: 14 amino acids. V gave up 3 bases and J gave up 0 bases, with 7 bases separating them. CDR3: CASSFITSTDTQYF. The CDR3, as DNA: TGTGCCAGCAGCTTCATCACTAGCACAGATACGCAGTATTTT.

The J gene is TRBJ2-5, the V gene TRBV5-1, with TRBD2 identical over 8 bases. Germline V lookup: CDR1 SGHRS, CDR2 YFSETQ. The CDR3 runs 16 residues. The J segment lost 5 bases and the V segment lost 0 bases, leaving 9 bases of the junction unmatched. The CDR3 region is CASSLVSGGGYETQYF. CDR3 nucleotides: TGCGCCAGCAGCTTGGTTTCTGGCGGGGGGTACGAGACCCAGTACTTC. Based on the CDR3 plus reference TRBV5-1 and TRBJ2-5, the full variable domain is KAGVTQTPRYLIKTRGQQVTLSCSPISGHRSVSWYQQTPGQGLQFLFEYFSETQRNKGNFPGRFSGRQFSNSRSEMNVSTLELGDSALYLCASSLVSGGGYETQYFGPGTRLLVL.

The gene calls are TRBV30 and TRBJ1-1, with a weak D call TRBD1 (6 bases). This CDR3 spans 12 amino acids. V was trimmed by 4 bases and J by 7 bases, leaving 13 bases between them. The germline V gene has CDR1 GTSNPN and CDR2 SVGIG (reference sequence). Here the CDR3 reads CAWTGEYFEAFF. The CDR3 nucleotides read TGTGCCTGGACAGGGGAGTATTTTGAAGCTTTCTTT.

The chain has TRBV4-2 and TRBJ1-5; 7 nucleotides line up with TRBD1. The CDR3 runs 14 residues. CDR1 and CDR2 (germline): LGHNA, YNFKEQ. V lost 2 bases to trimming and J lost 6 bases; unmatched junction nucleotides: 4. For the CDR3, the DNA is TGTGCCAGCAGCCAAAGGGACAGACTTCAGCCCCAGCATTTT. Its translation is CASSQRDRLQPQHF.

This chain's CDR3 is CASSQDLRTSGMETQYF. The CDR3 DNA reads as TGCGCCAGCAGCCAAGATCTGCGGACTAGCGGGATGGAGACCCAGTACTTC. The chain couples TRBV4-3 to TRBJ2-5, with 12 bases lining up with TRBD2. Germline CDR1 LGHNA, CDR2 YSLEER. J lost 5 bases, V lost 0 bases, and 7 bases had no gene match. The CDR3 sequence is 17 residues long.

Written as DNA, the CDR3 is TGTGCCTGGGGAGCGGGAGTGACCGGGGAGCTGTTTTTT. This translates into CAWGAGVTGELFF. This sequence joins TRBV30 and TRBJ2-2; 8 nucleotides match TRBD2. The junction had 4 bases not matched to a gene; V was cut back by 5 bases and J by 5 bases. The CDR3 is 13 residues long. Germline-derived CDR1 and CDR2 are GTSNPN and SVGIG (reference sequence).